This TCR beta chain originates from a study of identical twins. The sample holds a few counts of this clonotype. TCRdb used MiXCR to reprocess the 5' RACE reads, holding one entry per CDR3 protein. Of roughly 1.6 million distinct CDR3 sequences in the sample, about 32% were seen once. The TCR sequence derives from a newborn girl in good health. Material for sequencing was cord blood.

As DNA, the CDR3 is TGCGCCAGCAGCCCCCTCGGGAATAAAAGGCCCTACGAGCAGTACTTC. It is translated as CASSPLGNKRPYEQYF. V is TRBV4-1 and J is TRBJ2-7; a possible D gene is TRBD2 (5 bases). The V gene lost 4 bases and the J gene lost 2 bases, with 18 bases spanning the gap. The V gene's germline CDR1 is MGHRA and CDR2 YSYEKL. CDR3 length: 16 amino acids.